Presented here are 30 T cell receptor beta chains from one specimen sequenced in a study of control samples from healthy donors and cancer patients (dated by TCRdb to 2020 to 2021). Libraries were built with the immunoSEQ multiplex PCR assay. The immuneACCESS repertoire file appears here via TCRdb, limited to in-frame rearrangements. These files lack a portion of the clones; in checked studies, under half of the deficit traces to unresolved V genes, and the cause of the others is not known. This sample has some 130,000 clones in its table, and 80% to 95% of those were observed once. 2% to 2.5% of the sample is taken by the ten largest. Source material: blood. These receptors all stem from a woman between 45 and 65 years old in good health.

This rearrangement joins TRBV10-1 to TRBJ1-2; 10 bases map to TRBD1. This CDR3 region has 15 residues. J gave up 5 bases and V 8 bases, and 11 bases lay outside the gene matches. The germline V gene has CDR1 WNHNN and CDR2 SYGVQD (reference sequence). In nucleotides, the CDR3 is TGCGCCAGCCCAGCACGGGACAGGGGTGGTTATGGCTACACCTTC. It translates to CASPARDRGGYGYTF.

CDR3 DNA sequence: TGTGCCAGCAGTCGGGACACTGAAGCTTTCTTT. This gives the protein CASSRDTEAFF. The chain links TRBV7-2 to TRBJ1-1; D gene ambiguous. Trimming cost V 6 bases and J 3 bases, with 5 bases left between them. Germline CDR1 and CDR2: SGHTA and FQGNSA. The CDR3 is 11 residues long.

The chain uses TRBV9 and TRBJ1-6; D remains unclear. This CDR3 contains 14 residues. V was pared by 0 bases and J by 5 bases, with 6 bases between. Germline V gene data show CDR1 as SGDLS and CDR2 as YYNGEE. The CDR3 DNA reads as TGTGCCAGCAGCGTAGGTCTGAATAATTCACCCCTCCACTTT. It codes for CASSVGLNNSPLHF.

This chain joins TRBV19 and TRBJ2-1; the match to TRBD2 covers 13 bases. Germline loops: CDR1 LNHDA, CDR2 SQIVND (reference sequence). J lost 10 bases, V lost 4 bases, and 10 bases had no gene match. This CDR3 has 16 amino acids. In DNA form, the CDR3 reads TGTGCCAGTAGTAACCCGACTAGCGGGAGGCCTGGGGAGCAGTTCTTC. Translating it yields CASSNPTSGRPGEQFF.

DNA of the CDR3: TGCGCCAGCAGCCTGGGACAGGGGGCGGATGAGCAGTTCTTC. Protein product: CASSLGQGADEQFF. The chain is built from TRBV5-1 and TRBJ2-1; 12 positions match TRBD1. With V trimmed by 4 bases and J by 8 bases, 4 bases remained unmatched. Germline V gene data show CDR1 as SGHRS and CDR2 as YFSETQ. CDR3 size: 14 residues.

This clone was detected a few times. The rearrangement links TRBV27 to TRBJ2-7, with 7 bases aligning to TRBD2. The CDR3 is 13 residues long. The trim removed 4 bases at V and 4 bases at J, leaving 4 bases unmatched. Germline V gene sequence: CDR1 MNHEY, CDR2 SMNVEV (reference sequence). In nucleotides, the CDR3 is TGTGCCAGCAGTTGGGGCGGGAGTTACGAGCAGTACTTC. This encodes CASSWGGSYEQYF.

Points on this clone: Other DNA sequences from this sample encode an identical CDR3 as well. The chain links TRBV12-3 or TRBV12-4 to TRBJ1-1; no firm D call. The CDR3 totals 13 residues. V lost 3 bases, J lost 1 base, and 6 bases lay in between. The CDR3 DNA sequence: TGTGCCAGCAGTTTCGGCGGGAACACTGAAGCTTTCTTT. This encodes CASSFGGNTEAFF.

The V call is TRBV19, the J call TRBJ2-3; weak D call: TRBD2 (5 bases). V dropped 1 base and J dropped 2 bases, with 10 bases sitting between them. Germline CDR1 LNHDA, CDR2 SQIVND (reference sequence). CDR3 length: 15 amino acids. The CDR3 coding sequence is TGTGCCAGTAGTATAGCGGGATCCCTCACAGATACGCAGTATTTT. It encodes CASSIAGSLTDTQYF. The full variable domain, in which reference TRBV19 and TRBJ2-3 provide the parts outside the CDR3, is DGGITQSPKYLFRKEGQNVTLSCEQNLNHDAMYWYRQDPGQGLRLIYYSQIVNDFQKGDIAEGYSVSREKKESFPLTVTSAQKNPTAFYLCASSIAGSLTDTQYFGPGTRLTVL.

V usage is TRBV19 and J usage is TRBJ1-6; 8 bases are shared with TRBD1. This CDR3 comprises 22 residues. The junction had 26 bases not matched to a gene; V was cut back by 3 bases and J by 7 bases. Germline CDR1 reads LNHDA; CDR2 reads SQIVND (reference sequence). CDR3 in DNA: TGTGCCAGTAGTATCCACCGACCCGGACAGGGCAGTTTTGTAAATTGGAATTCACCCCTCCACTTT. This codes for CASSIHRPGQGSFVNWNSPLHF.

This chain uses TRBV15 with TRBJ1-3, with a tentative D call TRBD1 (6 bases). The length of the CDR3 is 15 residues. V lost 4 bases and J 6 bases, leaving 16 bases between the germline ends. Per the germline V gene, CDR1 is LNHNV and CDR2 is YYDKDF (reference sequence). Here the CDR3 reads CATSKETGYVNTIYF. CDR3 nucleotides: TGTGCCACCAGCAAAGAGACAGGCTACGTAAACACCATATATTTT. The whole variable domain, filled in from reference TRBV15 and TRBJ1-3, reads DAMVIQNPRYQVTQFGKPVTLSCSQTLNHNVMYWYQQKSSQAPKLLFHYYDKDFNNEADTPDNFQSRRPNTSFCFLDIRSPGLGDTAMYLCATSKETGYVNTIYFGEGSWLTVV.

CDR3 sequence: CASRIAGGGDRDTGELFF. The CDR3 DNA reads as TGTGCCAGCAGGATAGCGGGGGGTGGTGATAGGGACACCGGGGAGCTGTTTTTT. The chain combines TRBV2 with TRBJ2-2; 10 nucleotides agree with TRBD2. Per the germline V gene, CDR1 is SNHLY and CDR2 is FYNNEI. Germline trimming cut 6 bases from V and 3 bases from J; bases unmatched to any gene: 13. The CDR3 is 18 residues long.

The J gene is TRBJ2-7, the V gene TRBV28; D ambiguous. CDR3 length equals 14 residues. Germline CDR1 reads MDHEN; CDR2 reads SYDVKM. Between the trimmed V and J ends, which lost 3 bases and 4 bases, there was a span of 13 bases. Written as DNA, the CDR3 is TGTGCCAGCAGTTTGCCCGGAAGGGTATACGAGCAGTACTTC. Translating it yields CASSLPGRVYEQYF.

The genes are TRBV6-5 and TRBJ1-2, with TRBD1 matching over 7 bases. Trimming at V came to 5 bases and at J to 5 bases, leaving 5 bases not matched to a gene. This CDR3 region has 13 residues. CDR1 MNHEY and CDR2 SVGAGI come from the germline V gene. The CDR3 DNA follows: TGTGCCAGCAGTCCTCAGGGGGTATATGGCTACACCTTC. It encodes CASSPQGVYGYTF.

There are a few counts of this clone. V and J are TRBV28 and TRBJ1-1, with 7 bases matching TRBD1. This CDR3 region has 14 residues. Looked up from germline, CDR1 is MDHEN and CDR2 is SYDVKM. Unmatched junction bases numbered 9, after V lost 6 bases and J lost 5 bases. The CDR3 reads CASRRAGGQTEAFF. DNA of the CDR3: TGTGCCAGCAGGAGGGCAGGGGGGCAAACTGAAGCTTTCTTT.

V and J are TRBV19 and TRBJ1-1; D uncertain. Trimming took off 10 bases at V and 4 bases at J, with 19 bases between the two ends. The CDR3 covers 14 residues. CDR1 LNHDA and CDR2 SQIVND come from the germline V gene (reference sequence). The CDR3 sequence: CATSPGGGTTEAFF. CDR3 sequence (DNA): TGTGCCACTTCCCCAGGCGGAGGAACCACTGAAGCTTTCTTT.

The chain combines TRBV10-3 with TRBJ1-2, with a weak D call TRBD1 (5 bases). CDR1 is ENHRY, CDR2 SYGVKD, per germline. V lost 7 bases and J lost 2, with 17 bases in between. The CDR3 is 15 residues long. The CDR3 loop reads CAINRDAWDNYGYTF. DNA for the CDR3: TGTGCCATCAATAGGGACGCCTGGGACAACTATGGCTACACCTTC.

The rearrangement links TRBV3-1 (or the pseudogene TRBV3-2) to TRBJ2-7; D is unclear. The CDR3 consists of 12 residues. V was shortened by 4 bases and J by 3 bases, with 7 bases between the two germline ends. Germline V lookup: CDR1 LGHDT, CDR2 YNNKEL (reference sequence). The CDR3 coding sequence is TGTGCCAGCAGCCGCCAAAGCTACGAGCAGTACTTC. Protein product: CASSRQSYEQYF.

The chain is built from TRBV6-1 and TRBJ1-1; D not certain. The CDR3 sequence is 12 residues long. Germline loops: CDR1 MNHNS, CDR2 SASEGT. Trimming took 1 base from V and 12 from J, leaving 12 bases between them. The CDR3 nucleotides are TGTGCCAGCAGTGAAGGGTTCCTTACGACTTTCTTT. Amino acid sequence: CASSEGFLTTFF.

V is TRBV4-1 and J is TRBJ2-3; possible D gene TRBD2, 6 bases. The CDR3 runs 19 residues. Looked up from germline, CDR1 is MGHRA and CDR2 is YSYEKL. Trimming removed 4 bases at V and 1 base at J, with 24 bases between. The CDR3 region is CASSRGMALTAWGTDTQYF. The CDR3 coding sequence is TGCGCCAGCAGCCGCGGGATGGCTCTTACAGCTTGGGGCACAGATACGCAGTATTTT.

This clone was counted a single time. This chain joins TRBV28 and TRBJ2-2, with 7 bases identical to TRBD2. Germline lookup yields CDR1 MDHEN and CDR2 SYDVKM. The CDR3 is 18 residues long. V lost 7 bases and J lost 2; bases outside the gene matches: 16. This chain's CDR3 is CASIPTQGGKGNTGELFF. The DNA for the CDR3 is TGTGCCAGCATCCCCACCCAGGGAGGGAAGGGTAACACCGGGGAGCTGTTTTTT.

Here the CDR3 reads CASSYGRSQPQHF. For the CDR3, the DNA is TGTGCCAGCAGCTACGGCAGAAGTCAGCCCCAGCATTTT. The rearrangement uses TRBV6-5 and TRBJ1-5; D not resolved. The CDR3 has 13 amino acids. The V end was cut by 6 bases, the J end by 6 bases, with 12 bases between. Per germline, CDR1 MNHEY and CDR2 SVGAGI.

The chain joins TRBV27 to TRBJ2-2, with TRBD1 matching over 9 bases. CDR1 is MNHEY, CDR2 SMNVEV, per germline (reference sequence). The V segment lost 0 bases and the J segment 4 bases; nucleotides outside the gene matches: 6. CDR3 size: 17 residues. CDR3 loop: CASSLSDRGGATGELFF. CDR3 DNA: TGTGCCAGCAGTTTATCGGACAGGGGTGGCGCCACCGGGGAGCTGTTTTTT.

V and J are TRBV7-9 and TRBJ2-1; D is perhaps TRBD1 or TRBD2 (5 bases each). V gave up 4 bases and J gave up 0 bases, with 16 bases separating them. The CDR3 extends over 17 amino acids. Per germline, CDR1 SEHNR and CDR2 FQNEAQ (reference sequence). CDR3 residues: CASSSLGRASSYNEQFF. DNA for the CDR3: TGTGCCAGCAGCTCGCTGGGGCGGGCGAGCTCCTACAATGAGCAGTTCTTC.

This chain joins TRBV18 and TRBJ2-7, with D possibly TRBD1 on 6 matching bases. Deletions cut 6 bases from V and 5 bases from J, with 20 bases between. This CDR3 is 15 amino acids long. Germline lookup yields CDR1 KGHSH and CDR2 LQKENI. In DNA form, the CDR3 reads TGTGCCAGCTCCCTAGCCCGGGACACCCACCACGAGCAGTACTTC. It is translated as CASSLARDTHHEQYF.

The gene calls are TRBV5-5 and TRBJ2-1, with 9 bases aligning to TRBD1. J lost 4 bases, V lost 4 bases, and 6 bases had no gene match. The CDR3 runs 15 residues. From germline, CDR1 is SGHKS and CDR2 YYEKEE (reference sequence). The CDR3 loop is CASSDGQGPYNEQFF. In nucleotides, the CDR3 is TGTGCCAGCAGCGACGGACAGGGGCCATACAATGAGCAGTTCTTC.

DNA of the CDR3: TGTGCCAGCAGCTTAGGTGTTGGAGAAGCTTTCTTT. This gives the protein CASSLGVGEAFF. The rearrangement links TRBV11-2 to TRBJ1-1; no clear D. The CDR3 consists of 12 residues. Germline CDR1 is SGHAT and CDR2 is FQNNGV. V lost 1 base to trimming and J lost 8 bases, with 8 bases between them.

V and J are TRBV19 and TRBJ2-7, with 7 bases matching TRBD1. Germline CDR1 LNHDA, CDR2 SQIVND (reference sequence). CDR3 size: 14 residues. Trimming took 4 bases from V and 7 from J; bases not matched to a gene: 10. CDR3 DNA sequence: TGTGCCAGTAGTACGCGACAGGGAGATATAGAGCAGTACTTC. Translation gives CASSTRQGDIEQYF.

V usage is TRBV27 and J usage is TRBJ2-2; the D is unclear. CDR1 and CDR2 (germline): MNHEY, SMNVEV (reference sequence). The CDR3 spans 13 residues. V was shortened by 6 bases and J by 7 bases, with 12 bases between the two germline ends. The CDR3 DNA sequence: TGTGCCAGCAGCCTCGCGTCATTCGGGGAGCTGTTTTTT. It yields the protein CASSLASFGELFF.

The chain combines TRBV27 with TRBJ1-2, with D hard to call. V gave up 5 bases and J gave up 2 bases, with 15 bases separating them. Germline V gives CDR1 MNHEY, CDR2 SMNVEV (reference sequence). The length of the CDR3 is 15 residues. This CDR3 reads CASSLMGFPNYGYTF. In DNA form, the CDR3 reads TGTGCCAGCAGTCTCATGGGGTTTCCCAACTATGGCTACACCTTC.

The chain joins TRBV6-2 or TRBV6-3 to TRBJ2-2; maybe TRBD2 (5 bases). V shed 0 bases and J shed 7 bases, with 12 bases lying between them. The CDR3 contains 15 residues. Germline V gene lookup returns CDR1 MNHEY and CDR2 SVGEGT. CDR3 sequence (DNA): TGTGCCAGCAGTTACTCTTCCCTCGGGAACGGGGAGCTGTTTTTT. Its protein product is CASSYSSLGNGELFF.